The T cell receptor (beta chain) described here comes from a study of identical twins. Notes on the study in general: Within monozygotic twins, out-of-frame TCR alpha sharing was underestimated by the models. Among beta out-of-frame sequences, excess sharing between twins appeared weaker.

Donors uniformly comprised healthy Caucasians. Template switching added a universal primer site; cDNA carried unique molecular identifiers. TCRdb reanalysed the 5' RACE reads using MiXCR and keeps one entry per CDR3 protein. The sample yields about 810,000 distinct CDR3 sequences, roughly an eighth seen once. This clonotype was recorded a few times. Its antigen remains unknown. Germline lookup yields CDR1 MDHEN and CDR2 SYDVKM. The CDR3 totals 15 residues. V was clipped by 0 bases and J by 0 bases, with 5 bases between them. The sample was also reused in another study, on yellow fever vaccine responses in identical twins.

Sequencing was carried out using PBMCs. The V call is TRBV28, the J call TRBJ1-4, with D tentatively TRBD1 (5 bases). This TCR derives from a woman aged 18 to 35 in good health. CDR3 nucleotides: TGTGCCAGCAGTTTATGGGGGGCAACTAATGAAAAACTGTTTTTT. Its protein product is CASSLWGATNEKLFF.